This T cell receptor beta chain was identified during a study of blood T cells in healthy people across ages. Using a J-beta primer mix together with a sample-barcoded 5' primer, a second PCR was run for about 7 to 12 cycles. TCRdb called the 5' RACE reads again in MiXCR, with one record for every CDR3 protein. The sample lists 250,000 to 300,000 distinct CDR3 sequences; roughly 29% were seen once. The receptor comes from a woman between 70 and 85 years old in good health. The sequencing input was blood.

CDR3 sequence reads: CASSLVPGGKGYTF. The CDR3 DNA reads TGTGCCAGCAGCTTAGTGCCAGGGGGCAAGGGTTACACCTTC. The V gene is TRBV7-2, the J gene TRBJ1-2; 8 bases are shared with TRBD1. CDR3 length: 14 residues. The germline V gene has CDR1 SGHTA and CDR2 FQGNSA. The junction had 9 bases not matched to a gene; V was cut back by 1 base and J by 11 bases.